These 5 T cell receptor beta chains originate from one sample sequenced in a study of T cell changes during pregnancy in multiple sclerosis (dated by TCRdb to 2018 to 2020). Libraries came from the immunoSEQ multiplex PCR assay. TCRdb holds this immuneACCESS table with in-frame rearrangements only. Some clones are missing; in checked studies, unresolved V genes explain under half, and the rest has no known cause. For this sample there are approximately 62,000 clones; around 93% appear just once. The ten largest clones capture approximately 3.8% of the sample. The source was CD8+ T cells from peripheral blood mononuclear cells, collected in the second trimester of pregnancy. The receptors here all came from a female donor with multiple sclerosis, enrolled in a pregnancy study.

The rearrangement joins TRBV14 to TRBJ2-7, with D perhaps TRBD2 (5 bases). V dropped 3 bases and J dropped 3 bases, with 9 bases sitting between them. The CDR3 spans 13 residues. Looked up from germline, CDR1 is SGHDN and CDR2 is FVKESK. Written as DNA, the CDR3 is TGTGCCAGCAGCCACGGACTGATCTACGAGCAGTACTTC. Translation gives CASSHGLIYEQYF.

The chain joins TRBV12-5 to TRBJ2-1; 10 bases are shared with TRBD2. Germline values: CDR1 LGHNT, CDR2 FRNRAP. This CDR3 has 16 amino acids. V dropped 4 bases and J dropped 3; count of bases not matched to a gene: 6. The CDR3 DNA is TGTGCTAGTGGTTCCACCGGGACTAGCGACTACAATGAGCAGTTCTTC. Translating it yields CASGSTGTSDYNEQFF.

The chain carries TRBV6-1 and TRBJ1-1; 8 nucleotides align to TRBD1. Germline CDR1 and CDR2: MNHNS and SASEGT. This CDR3 has 14 residues. J lost 4 bases, V lost 4 bases, and 5 bases had no gene match. The CDR3, as DNA: TGTGCCAGCAGTGTGAACAGGGGGGGCACTGAAGCTTTCTTT. It encodes CASSVNRGGTEAFF.

The chain carries TRBV29-1 and TRBJ2-1, with D maybe TRBD1 (6 bases). Looked up from germline, CDR1 is SQVTM and CDR2 is ANQGSEA. The CDR3 sequence is 17 residues long. Trimming left V 3 bases short and J 5 bases short, with 23 bases between. CDR3 sequence: CSVDGGPGPYTDNEQFF. CDR3 nucleotides: TGCAGCGTTGATGGGGGCCCGGGCCCCTATACCGACAATGAGCAGTTCTTC.

The CDR3 protein is CASSPTPMTSNEKLFF. CDR3 coding DNA: TGTGCCAGCAGCCCGACCCCTATGACTTCTAATGAAAAACTGTTTTTT. The chain combines TRBV5-5 with TRBJ1-4; D is unresolved. V dropped 4 bases and J dropped 3 bases, with 16 bases sitting between them. This CDR3 is 16 amino acids long. The germline V gene has CDR1 SGHKS and CDR2 YYEKEE (reference sequence).